This TCR beta chain emerged from a study of CD8 T cells in ankylosing spondylitis. Study observations and caveats: Relatively scarce in peripheral blood, disease-linked clones were CD8+. A motif in TCR beta, a set of fewer than ten highly homologous variants, appeared characteristic of ankylosing spondylitis blood. Reportedly, significant enrichment of disease-linked clones occurred in matched ankylosing spondylitis synovial fluid.

As regards this clonotype: What it recognizes is unknown.

This CDR3 has 13 residues. CDR1 and CDR2 (germline): SGHTA, FQGNSA. V gave up 4 bases and J gave up 4 bases, with 8 bases separating them. Libraries of TCR beta came from quantitative 5'-RACE with molecular barcodes. TCRdb re-called the 5' RACE reads with MiXCR, one entry per CDR3 protein. The sample lists about 250,000 distinct CDR3 sequences; 30% to 40% were seen once. The material sequenced was blood, either unsorted or a sorted T cell fraction (not recorded which). This receptor was obtained from a male donor with ankylosing spondylitis or in good health (not recorded which). V and J are TRBV7-2 and TRBJ2-1, with D possibly being TRBD2 (6 bases). The CDR3: CASSWGLYNEQFF. For the CDR3, the DNA is TGTGCCAGCAGCTGGGGACTGTACAATGAGCAGTTCTTC.